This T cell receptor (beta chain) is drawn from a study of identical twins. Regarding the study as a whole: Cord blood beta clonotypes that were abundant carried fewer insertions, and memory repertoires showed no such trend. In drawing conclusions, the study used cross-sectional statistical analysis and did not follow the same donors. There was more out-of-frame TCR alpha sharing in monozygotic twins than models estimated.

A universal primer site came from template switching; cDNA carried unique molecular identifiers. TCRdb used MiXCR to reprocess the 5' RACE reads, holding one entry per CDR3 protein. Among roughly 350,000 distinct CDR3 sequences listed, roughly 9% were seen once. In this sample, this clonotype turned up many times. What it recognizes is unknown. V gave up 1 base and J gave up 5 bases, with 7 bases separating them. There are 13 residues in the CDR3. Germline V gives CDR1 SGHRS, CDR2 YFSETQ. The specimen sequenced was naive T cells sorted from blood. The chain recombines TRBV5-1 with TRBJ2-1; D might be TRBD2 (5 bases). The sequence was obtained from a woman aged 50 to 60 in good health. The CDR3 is CASSLRADNEQFF. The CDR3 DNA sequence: TGCGCCAGCAGCTTGAGAGCGGACAATGAGCAGTTCTTC.